A selection of T cell receptor beta chains follows, all from one sample in a study of OX40 agonist ivuxolimab in advanced cancers. The assay was immunoSEQ multiplex PCR, and TCRdb's table has in-frame clones only and misses some. The data show 90,000 to 100,000 clones, 90% to 97% seen once. Sample: CD4+ or CD8+ T cells sorted from blood, taken in a trial of the OX40 agonist ivuxolimab. These receptors were taken from an adult with an advanced solid tumor such as melanoma, head and neck, liver or kidney cancer. Both conserved end residues are trimmed from each CDR3. The D gene is left open where the match is weak.

cdr3_aa	v_call	d_call
ASSIPNGGYNSPLH	TRBV19	-
ASSISGSSYEQY	TRBV19	-
ASSPPGQETQY	TRBV7-9	-
ASSLAGFYNEQF	TRBV7-8	-
ASSGTTGLYQETQY	TRBV2	TRBD1
ASSLLLGPGELF	TRBV27	-
ASSGSGGSGYGYT	TRBV4-3	TRBD1
ASSQVISGDTYNEQF	TRBV4-1	-
ASSLRTPEQVFNTEAF	TRBV7-8	-
ASSPGLADGTQY	TRBV7-3	TRBD2
ASSMVSSYEQY	TRBV19	-
ATSRGGADEQY	TRBV15	-
ASSGSSNQPQH	TRBV7-8	-
ASSGSPHRGQNEKLF	TRBV2	TRBD1
ASSLSGVGSYEQY	TRBV27	-
SVGGESSYEQY	TRBV29-1	-
ASSPDRENTEAF	TRBV28	TRBD1
ASSPVGTGDGQPQH	TRBV4-1	-
ASSSGQYSNQPQH	TRBV28	-
ASSIQGGLAKNIQY	TRBV19	-
ASSQDRNGLYEQY	TRBV4-3	-
AWSLREGANQPQH	TRBV30	-
ASSLGPGPEQY	TRBV7-8	-
ASSAGDTQY	TRBV9	-
ASSKGDEKFYEQY	TRBV11-2	-
AISGTGASGLYNEQF	TRBV10-3	TRBD2
ASSKMGPNTEAF	TRBV19	-
ASSLTGDGEQF	TRBV7-6	TRBD1
ASSLDGERLRNIQY	TRBV11-2	-
ASSLAEVGVAF	TRBV5-1	-
ASSVTEFRTYEQY	TRBV5-1	-
ASSLVVSGAPTDTQY	TRBV5-1	-